This TCR beta chain was recorded in a study of CD8 T cells in Susac syndrome (dated by TCRdb to between 2019 and 2020). As for the study more broadly: Among the sequenced Susac syndrome patients, over five had clinically active disease and about eight were in clinical remission. Susac syndrome patients were therapy-naive, on corticosteroids (some also receiving IVIg), or on IVIg alone at blood withdrawal. Whether CD8+ T cell activation and differentiation in Susac syndrome was antigen driven was tested using repertoire sequencing. The study compared CD8+ T cell repertoire clonality among over 9 healthy donors, approximately 14 Susac syndrome patients and roughly 16 multiple sclerosis patients.

Peripheral blood CD8+ and CD4+ T cells from healthy donors, Susac syndrome patients and multiple sclerosis patients were profiled using high-throughput TCR beta sequencing. The Susac syndrome patients fulfilled recently defined diagnostic criteria for definite or probable disease. Bulk CD8+ and CD4+ T cells were purified by magnetic negative isolation, whereas CD8+ TEMRA cells were enriched by FACS. Blood was drawn into EDTA tubes, processed within 24 hours, and PBMCs were isolated by density gradient centrifugation. PBMCs intended for TCR sequencing were frozen in liquid nitrogen and were later thawed in a 37 degrees C water bath. The sorted or isolated CD4+, CD8+ and CD8+ TEMRA cells had a purity of 90% or higher. Of note for this clonotype: Which antigen it targets is not known. Within one base of it there is no much larger clone, and no base qualities were kept.

Here is what the overall study found, with its caveats: Susac syndrome CD8+ repertoires showed clonal expansion, highest in CD8+ TEMRA cells and greater in clinically active than remitting patients. Looking at Susac-specific public clones, the researchers identified approximately 15 in the total CD8+ repertoire and five or six in the CD8+ TEMRA repertoire. The TCR sequencing and HLA analysis was acknowledged to have included a relatively small number of individuals.

RNA was extracted with the RNeasy kit and about 0.45 to 1 ug was reverse transcribed using random hexamers. TCR beta CDR3 regions were amplified with the immunoSEQ multiplex PCR assay covering 54 Vbeta and 13 Jbeta segments. PCR amplification bias was corrected by using a synthetic template baseline for primer optimization and computational correction. The published analysis was carried out like this. Reads were assigned to V, D and J genes according to IMGT and analyzed in immunoSEQ Analyzer, with only productive sequences retained. To calculate clonality, Shannon entropy was normalized by log2 of the number of productive unique sequences and then subtracted from one. Public and private clones were assessed among the 100 most prevalent clones of each patient and control. Susac-specific clones were defined as absent from healthy and MS cohorts, over a thousand published viral clones and other ImmuneACCESS disease sequences. TCRdb reran the public reads through fastp at Q25 and MiXCR, keeping productive beta chains. Duplicate CDR3 protein sequences are folded into a single record with the most common DNA and genes. TCRdb's processing, not the authors' own work, is the source of the V and J calls. This sample is represented by more than 70,000 distinct CDR3 sequences; approximately 93% of them were singletons. The top ten hold roughly 0.5% of the sample.

Cut back by 0 bases and 2 bases, the V and J ends lie 9 bases apart. The CDR3 sequence holds 15 residues, the cysteine and phenylalanine included. Only the CDR3 DNA is retained, 45 bases long and in frame from the first base. According to the germline V gene, CDR1 reads SGDLS and CDR2 reads YYNGEE. This chain joins TRBV9 to TRBJ2-1; the D element could tentatively be TRBD1 or TRBD2, as 6 bases agree for each. The sequencing sample was made of CD8+ T cells from PBMCs. This TCR derives from a human donor with Susac syndrome. The DNA sequence is TGTGCCAGCAGCGTAGATGGGGGGCCCTACAATGAGCAGTTCTTC. The translation is CASSVDGGPYNEQFF.